This entry lists 13 T cell receptor beta chains sequenced from one sample in a study of Graves' ophthalmopathy and Graves' hyperthyroidism. TCR beta CDR3 regions were amplified from RNA transcripts. Scientists carried out first-round RT-PCR using HTBI primers and then a second-round multiplex PCR. TCRdb processed the multiplex PCR reads anew with MiXCR; each CDR3 protein has one entry. The table lists 200,000 to 300,000 distinct CDR3 sequences, 45% of them singletons. The sequenced sample consisted of peripheral blood. The receptors derive from an adult man with Graves' ophthalmopathy.

This clonotype was seen a handful of times. The rearrangement uses TRBV10-3 and TRBJ2-5; 7 nucleotides match TRBD2. The V segment lost 3 bases and the J segment 5 bases; nucleotides outside the gene matches: 3. The CDR3 contains 13 residues. Germline V gene lookup returns CDR1 ENHRY and CDR2 SYGVKD. The CDR3 DNA reads TGTGCCATCAGTGAAACGCGGGGGGAGACCCAGTACTTC. It yields the protein CAISETRGETQYF.

J is TRBJ2-5 and V is TRBV7-9, with TRBD1 matching 7 bases. Germline CDR1 and CDR2: SEHNR and FQNEAQ (reference sequence). The CDR3 has 13 residues. Losses at the gene ends were 5 bases for V and 4 bases for J; bases not matched to a gene: 4. CDR3: CASSAPGGETQYF. The CDR3 coding sequence is TGTGCCAGCAGCGCCCCAGGGGGAGAGACCCAGTACTTC.

In this sample, this clonotype turned up a few times. One junction end does not reproduce the germline sequence, and a read error may be involved. V and J are TRBV7-9 and TRBJ1-2; 9 positions agree with TRBD1. The germline gives CDR1 SEHNR, CDR2 FQNEAQ (reference sequence). CDR3 length: 13 amino acids. CDR3 coding DNA: TGTGCCAGCAGCCCGGGACAGGGTTCAGGCTATACCTTC. It encodes CASSPGQGSGYTF.

Remarks on this clonotype: It may be a read error: a sequence one base away is much more abundant. J is TRBJ1-2 and V is TRBV19, with D tentatively TRBD1 (5 bases). Germline CDR1 is LNHDA and CDR2 is SQIVND (reference sequence). The CDR3 is 13 residues long. V lost 8 bases and J lost 2, with 12 bases in between. The CDR3 DNA reads as TGTGCCAGTGGTACCCGGGACAACTATGGCTACACCTTC. It translates to CASGTRDNYGYTF.

The gene calls are TRBV7-3 and TRBJ2-6, with 9 bases that match TRBD1. V lost 5 bases and J lost 0; bases outside the gene matches: 5. The length of the CDR3 is 17 residues. Germline V gene lookup returns CDR1 SGHTA and CDR2 FQGTGA. CDR3 protein: CASSPGTGPSGANVLTF. The CDR3 DNA is TGTGCCAGCAGCCCAGGGACAGGGCCCTCTGGGGCCAACGTCCTGACTTTC.

This clonotype turned up a few times. The V and J genes are TRBV7-2 and TRBJ1-6, with D possibly being TRBD1 (5 bases). This CDR3 has 18 amino acids. V lost 0 bases, J lost 0 bases, and 12 bases lay in between. CDR1 is SGHTA, CDR2 FQGNSA, per germline. The CDR3 spells CASSLAGPLSSYNSPLHF. The CDR3 bases are TGTGCCAGCAGCTTAGCGGGACCGTTGAGCTCCTATAATTCACCCCTCCACTTT.

V and J are TRBV10-3 and TRBJ2-7, with D maybe TRBD2 (6 bases). Per germline, CDR1 ENHRY and CDR2 SYGVKD. There are 13 residues in the CDR3. V lost 4 bases and J lost 5, with 12 bases in between. The CDR3 sequence is CAISAGWRDEQYF. CDR3 DNA sequence: TGTGCCATCAGTGCCGGTTGGAGGGACGAGCAGTACTTC.

The CDR3 DNA is TGTGCCACCAGCCTCTCGACAGGGGGCAGGGGTGGCTACACCTTC. Amino acids: CATSLSTGGRGGYTF. The rearrangement links TRBV24-1 to TRBJ1-2; 10 bases line up with TRBD1. CDR1 is KGHDR, CDR2 SFDVKD, per germline. This CDR3 comprises 15 residues. J was trimmed by 7 bases and V by 7 bases; bases with no gene match: 11.

This chain connects TRBV19 to TRBJ1-1; perhaps TRBD1 as D (6 bases). Germline CDR1 reads LNHDA; CDR2 reads SQIVND (reference sequence). The CDR3 contains 15 residues. V was shortened by 5 bases and J by 0 bases, with 13 bases between the two germline ends. CDR3 sequence reads: CASSLGGQVNTEAFF. The DNA of the CDR3 is TGTGCCAGTAGTCTTGGGGGCCAAGTGAACACTGAAGCTTTCTTT.

This chain uses TRBV29-1 with TRBJ1-4; TRBD1 might be the D (6 bases). V lost 2 bases and J lost 6, with 19 bases in between. Germline lookup yields CDR1 SQVTM and CDR2 ANQGSEA. This CDR3 is built from 16 residues. DNA of the CDR3: TGCAGCGTTGAATTAGTTGTACCTAAGGGGGATGAAAAACTGTTTTTT. This translates into CSVELVVPKGDEKLFF.

Only one count was recorded for this clonotype. The chain recombines TRBV2 with TRBJ2-7, with D unresolved. The J call may not be correct, given that the DNA end is closer to TRBJ2-1. From germline, CDR1 is SNHLY and CDR2 FYNNEI. The CDR3 contains 10 residues. The DNA of the CDR3 is TGTGCCAGCAGTCGGCCCGAGCAGTTCTTC. Translated: CASSRPEQFF.

This chain connects TRBV19 to TRBJ1-1, with D tentatively TRBD1 (5 bases). In germline, CDR1 is LNHDA, CDR2 SQIVND (reference sequence). Trimming shortened V by 3 bases and J by 1 base, and 9 bases separated the two germline ends. The CDR3 covers 14 residues. Here the CDR3 DNA reads TGTGCCAGTAGTATTGGGGACCAGAACACTGAAGCTTTCTTT. Translation gives CASSIGDQNTEAFF.

This clonotype turned up a few times. This rearrangement joins TRBV24-1 to TRBJ1-4; D gene ambiguous. CDR1 and CDR2 from the germline V gene are KGHDR and SFDVKD. V was trimmed by 4 bases and J by 8 bases, leaving 10 bases between them. This CDR3 spans 13 amino acids. CDR3: CATSEGFGEKLFF. In nucleotides, the CDR3 is TGTGCCACCAGTGAGGGGTTCGGAGAAAAACTGTTTTTT.